The sequence of this TCR beta chain was determined in a study of regulatory T cells in long-lasting Graves disease. The V end lost 6 bases, the J end lost 4 bases, and 22 bases lay between the germline ends. The CDR3 contains 17 residues. Specified time point: newly diagnosed GD, antithyroid drugs for less than 3 months. PBMCs were the source of the RNA used for TCR sequencing. In building TCR beta libraries, iRepertoire HTBI primers were used together with Arm-PCR of CDR3 regions. TCRdb used MiXCR to reprocess the multiplex PCR reads, holding one entry per CDR3 protein. Counted here are about 350,000 distinct CDR3 sequences, around 15% occurring once; the ten biggest clones make up 30%. This clonotype was counted ten times or more. These sequences were also reported in another study, on T cells in Graves' hyperthyroidism and ophthalmopathy.

This specimen consisted of peripheral blood mononuclear cells (PBMCs), obtained at new diagnosis, from a patient treated with antithyroid drugs. This chain uses TRBV12-3 or TRBV12-4 with TRBJ1-5; D not resolved. This TCR came from a man between 40 and 49 years old with Graves disease. CDR3 region: CASSYSNTNRRNQPQHF. The CDR3 bases are TGTGCCAGCAGCTACTCAAACACCAACAGACGGAATCAGCCCCAGCATTTT.